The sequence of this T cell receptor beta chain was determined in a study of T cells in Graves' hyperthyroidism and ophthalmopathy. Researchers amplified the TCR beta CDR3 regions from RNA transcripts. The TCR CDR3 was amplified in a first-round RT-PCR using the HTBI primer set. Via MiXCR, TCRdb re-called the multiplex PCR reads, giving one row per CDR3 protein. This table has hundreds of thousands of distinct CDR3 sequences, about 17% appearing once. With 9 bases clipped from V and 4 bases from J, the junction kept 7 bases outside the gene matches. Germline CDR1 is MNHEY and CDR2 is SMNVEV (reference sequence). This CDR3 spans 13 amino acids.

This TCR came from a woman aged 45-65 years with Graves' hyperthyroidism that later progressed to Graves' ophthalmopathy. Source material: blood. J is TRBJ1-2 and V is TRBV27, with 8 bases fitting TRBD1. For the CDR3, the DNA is TGTGCCAGTCAAGGACAGGGACTCTATGGCTACACCTTC. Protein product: CASQGQGLYGYTF.